The rows below give T cell receptor beta chains drawn from one sample of a study of human T cells and chemical hapten exposure. TCRdb analysed the RACE reads with MiXCR anew, one entry per CDR3 protein. The table shows 20,000 to 30,000 distinct CDR3 sequences, with roughly a tenth occurring only once. This material consisted of whole blood, taken in connection with sensitization to the hapten diphenylcyclopropenone (DPC). The receptors were gathered from a man aged 25 to 40 with alopecia areata. Some clones in this sample may be carry-over from other donors' samples. Each CDR3 is given with its conserved first and last residue. The D gene is left open where the match is weak. Clone size appears in some rows only: once, few, many, or a class for an expanded clone.

j_gene | d_gene | abundance | v_gene | CDR3aa | CDR3nt
TRBJ2-7 | NA | few | TRBV6-6 | CASNPRWGYEQYF | TGTGCCAGCAACCCGAGGTGGGGCTACGAGCAGTACTTC
TRBJ2-1 | NA | many | TRBV20-1 | CSAVRSGGGNEQFF | TGCAGTGCTGTACGTAGCGGTGGGGGCAATGAGCAGTTCTTC
TRBJ2-4 | NA | NA | TRBV3-1 | CASSQDLATNIQYF | TGTGCCAGCAGCCAAGACCTAGCGACAAACATTCAGTACTTC
TRBJ1-5 | NA | NA | TRBV9 | CASSVGNDQPQHF | TGTGCCAGCAGCGTAGGTAACGATCAGCCCCAGCATTTT
TRBJ1-2 | TRBD1 | many | TRBV29-1 | CSAGTGVGYTF | TGCAGCGCTGGGACAGGGGTTGGCTACACCTTC
TRBJ2-1 | TRBD1 | few | TRBV19 | CASSIGGTGPYNEQFF | TGTGCCAGTAGTATAGGGGGGACAGGGCCCTACAATGAGCAGTTCTTC
TRBJ1-6 | NA | NA | TRBV6-2/TRBV6-3 | CASSLDNSPLHF | TGTGCCAGCAGTCTGGATAATTCACCCCTCCACTTT
TRBJ2-1 | NA | many | TRBV18 | CASSPLAGAESYNEQFF | TGTGCCAGCTCACCACTCGCCGGGGCAGAGTCCTACAATGAGCAGTTCTTC
TRBJ2-3 | TRBD2 | many | TRBV12-3/TRBV12-4 | CASRVTSFSTQYF | TGTGCCAGCAGGGTGACTAGCTTCTCCACGCAGTATTTT
TRBJ2-1 | NA | many | TRBV6-6 | CASSYAFGDPGEQFF | TGTGCCAGCAGTTACGCGTTCGGGGACCCTGGGGAGCAGTTCTTC
TRBJ1-6 | TRBD1 | NA | TRBV6-1 | CASSLPGQGNSPLHF | TGTGCCAGCAGCCTTCCGGGACAGGGGAATTCACCCCTCCACTTT
TRBJ2-1 | TRBD1 | hyperexpanded | TRBV7-9 | CASSQGTSFNEQFF | TGTGCCAGCTCACAGGGGACGTCCTTCAATGAGCAGTTCTTC
TRBJ1-1 | TRBD1 | NA | TRBV5-1 | CASSLAGQGEAFF | TGCGCCAGCAGCTTGGCGGGACAGGGTGAAGCTTTCTTT
TRBJ1-1 | NA | many | TRBV12-3/TRBV12-4 | CASSFRQASNTEAFF | TGTGCCAGCAGTTTTCGACAGGCGTCGAACACTGAAGCTTTCTTT
TRBJ2-3 | NA | NA | TRBV28 | CASSLTANTDTQYF | TGTGCCAGCAGTTTAACAGCGAACACAGATACGCAGTATTTT
TRBJ1-4 | TRBD1 | NA | TRBV20-1 | CSARDWTGGIEKLFF | TGCAGTGCTAGAGACTGGACAGGGGGGATTGAAAAACTGTTTTTT
TRBJ1-3 | TRBD1 | few | TRBV29-1 | CSVLGQGAGNTIYF | TGCAGCGTCTTAGGGCAGGGGGCTGGAAACACCATATATTTT